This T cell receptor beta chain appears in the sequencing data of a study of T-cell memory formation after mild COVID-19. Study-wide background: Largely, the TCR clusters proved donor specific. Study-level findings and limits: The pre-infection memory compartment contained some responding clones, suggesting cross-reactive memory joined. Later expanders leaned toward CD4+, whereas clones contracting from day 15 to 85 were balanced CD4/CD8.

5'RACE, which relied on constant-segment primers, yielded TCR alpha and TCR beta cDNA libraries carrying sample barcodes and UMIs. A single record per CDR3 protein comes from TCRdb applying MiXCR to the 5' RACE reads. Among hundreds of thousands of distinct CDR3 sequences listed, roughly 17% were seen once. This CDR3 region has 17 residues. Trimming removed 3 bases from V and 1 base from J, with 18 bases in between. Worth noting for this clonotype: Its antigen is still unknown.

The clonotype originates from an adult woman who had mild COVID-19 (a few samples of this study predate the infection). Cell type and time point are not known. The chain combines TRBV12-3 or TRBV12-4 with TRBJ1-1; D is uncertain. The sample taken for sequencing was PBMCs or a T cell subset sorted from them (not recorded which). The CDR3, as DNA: TGTGCCAGCAGTTTTGCCTACAAATATTGGGAGAACACTGAAGCTTTCTTT. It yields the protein CASSFAYKYWENTEAFF.